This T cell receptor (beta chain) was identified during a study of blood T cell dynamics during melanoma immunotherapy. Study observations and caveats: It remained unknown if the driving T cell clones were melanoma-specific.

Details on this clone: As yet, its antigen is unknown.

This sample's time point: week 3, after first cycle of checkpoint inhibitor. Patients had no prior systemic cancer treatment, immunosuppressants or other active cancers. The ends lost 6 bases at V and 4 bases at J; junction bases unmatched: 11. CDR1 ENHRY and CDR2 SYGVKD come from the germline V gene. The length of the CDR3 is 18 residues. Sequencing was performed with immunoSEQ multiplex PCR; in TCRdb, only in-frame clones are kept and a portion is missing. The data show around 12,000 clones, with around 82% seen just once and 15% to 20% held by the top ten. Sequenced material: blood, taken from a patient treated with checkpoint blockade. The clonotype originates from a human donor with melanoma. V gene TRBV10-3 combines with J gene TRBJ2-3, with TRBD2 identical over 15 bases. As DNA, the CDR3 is TGTGCCATCAGCCGGACTAGCGGGGGGGTCGGCACCTCAGATACGCAGTATTTT. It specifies CAISRTSGGVGTSDTQYF.